The TCR beta chain described here comes from a study of regulatory T cells in long-lasting Graves disease. The time point was: newly diagnosed GD, antithyroid drugs for less than 3 months. The authors made the TCR library using RNA they extracted from PBMCs. Germline CDR1 is SGHKS and CDR2 is YYEKEE (reference sequence). The V gene end was trimmed by 1 base and the J gene end by 8 bases; junction bases not matched to a gene: 5. This CDR3 contains 15 residues. Arm-PCR of CDR3 regions with iRepertoire HTBI primers generated TCR beta libraries. One entry per CDR3 protein, called by TCRdb with MiXCR from the multiplex PCR reads. The sample contains some 490,000 distinct CDR3 sequences, 12% of which appear only once. The sample was also linked to a second study, of T cells in Graves' hyperthyroidism and ophthalmopathy. That study reports: The TCR CDR3 first-round RT-PCR relied on the HTBI primer set.

The sequencing used peripheral blood mononuclear cells (PBMCs), collected at new diagnosis, from a patient treated with antithyroid drugs. The origin of this receptor is a woman aged 25 to 39 with Graves disease. The J gene is TRBJ1-6, the V gene TRBV5-5; 8 bases are a match to TRBD1. CDR3 nucleotides: TGTGCCAGCAGCTTGTCGGGACAGGACTATTCACCCCTCCACTTT. It yields the protein CASSLSGQDYSPLHF.